A selection of T cell receptor beta chains follows, all from one sample in a study of blood T cell repertoires in COVID-19. The protocol was immunoSEQ multiplex PCR, while the TCRdb copy is restricted to in-frame clones and leaves out a portion. Of around 290,000 clones listed, more than 85% are singletons. The specimen sequenced was peripheral blood. The receptors originated from a man aged 35-49 years with acute or convalescent COVID-19. Each CDR3 is given with its conserved first and last residue. Fields, in order: D gene, clone size, J gene, V gene, CDR3 DNA, CDR3 protein. The D gene is left open where the match is weak. Size tells how often a clone was seen (once, few, many) or the class of an expanded clone, and some rows leave it out.

>TRBD1|.|TRBJ2-1|TRBV7-9
TGTGCCAGCAGCTTAGACCCCAGGGGGACACCCCTAACACGGCAGTTCTTC
CASSLDPRGTPLTRQFF
>TRBD1|.|TRBJ1-3|TRBV2
TGTGCCAGCAGTGCTTCCGGGACAGGGTTGGGAAACACCATATATTTT
CASSASGTGLGNTIYF
>.|.|TRBJ1-2|TRBV11-2
TGTGCCAGCAGCTTTGGCACGAACTATGGCTACACCTTC
CASSFGTNYGYTF
>TRBD1|once|TRBJ1-2|TRBV6-1
TGTGCCAGCAGTGAAAAGGGGGACAGGGGTGTGTATGGCTACACCTTC
CASSEKGDRGVYGYTF
>.|once|TRBJ2-7|TRBV5-4
TGTGCCAGCAGATCTTGGAACGGGGTTGCGGACGAGCAGTACTTC
CASRSWNGVADEQYF
>.|.|TRBJ2-2|TRBV7-6
TGTGCCAGCAGCTTTTCTCGGACAGCGAACACCGGGGAGCTGTTTTTT
CASSFSRTANTGELFF
>.|.|TRBJ2-1|TRBV29-1
TGCAGCGTTGAAGGACTGGCTAGCAGCGATGAGCAGTTCTTC
CSVEGLASSDEQFF
>TRBD2|.|TRBJ2-3|TRBV5-4
TGTGCCAGCAGCTTTAGCGGGGGAGGAGATACGCAGTATTTT
CASSFSGGGDTQYF
>.|.|TRBJ2-7|TRBV19
TGTGCCAGTAGTATTGCCAGCTCCTACGAGCAGTACTTC
CASSIASSYEQYF
>.|few|TRBJ1-2|TRBV24-1
TGTGCCACCAGTGACACAGGGTCGGCCTATGGCTACACCTTC
CATSDTGSAYGYTF
>.|.|TRBJ1-1|TRBV7-2
TGTGCCAGCACCCTCCGCGAGGGCGCGACTGAAGCTTTCTTT
CASTLREGATEAFF
>TRBD1|once|TRBJ1-5|TRBV5-1
TGCGCCAGCAGCTTGGAGACAGGGGGTCAGCCCCAGCATTTT
CASSLETGGQPQHF
>.|.|TRBJ2-7|TRBV5-1
TGCGCCAGCAGCTTGGACAGGCGATCCTACGAGCAGTACTTC
CASSLDRRSYEQYF
>.|few|TRBJ1-2|TRBV20-1
TGCAGTGCTAGTTCCCGGCCCGAGGGTGGCTACACCTTC
CSASSRPEGGYTF
>TRBD2|.|TRBJ2-3|TRBV5-4
TGTGCCAGCAGCTCGGCGGGGGGTCCAGATACGCAGTATTTT
CASSSAGGPDTQYF
>.|once|TRBJ1-4|TRBV2
TGTGCCAGCAGTGATGGCGGTTCTAATGAAAAACTGTTTTTT
CASSDGGSNEKLFF
>.|.|TRBJ2-7|TRBV5-8
TGTGCCAGCACCAAATGGGGGGTCTACGAGCAGTACTTC
CASTKWGVYEQYF
>TRBD1|.|TRBJ2-7|TRBV7-8
TGTGCCAGCAGCTTAGTGGACAGGGGGGTCTACGAGCAGTACTTC
CASSLVDRGVYEQYF
>.|once|TRBJ2-6|TRBV15
TGTGCCACCAGCCGCCGGGACACTGGGGCCAACGTCCTGACTTTC
CATSRRDTGANVLTF
>TRBD1|.|TRBJ1-6|TRBV5-1
TGCGCCAGCAGCTTGAATCCCTGGGACAGGTGGAATTCACCCCTCCACTTT
CASSLNPWDRWNSPLHF
>.|.|TRBJ2-1|TRBV24-1
TGTGCCACCAGTGATTTGCCTCTCGGTGAGCAGTTCTTC
CATSDLPLGEQFF
>.|.|TRBJ2-4|TRBV5-4
TGTGCCAGCACCATCCTACCCCTAGCCAAAAACATTCAGTACTTC
CASTILPLAKNIQYF
>.|few|TRBJ2-7|TRBV4-2
TGTGCCAGCAGCCGGGGGCCGCCCTACGAGCAGTACTTC
CASSRGPPYEQYF
>.|once|TRBJ2-7|TRBV6-1
TGTGCCAGCAGTGAAATTAGGGGGTACGAGCAGTACTTC
CASSEIRGYEQYF
>.|.|TRBJ1-2|TRBV12-3/TRBV12-4
TGTGCCAGCAGTCTTACATGGTGGGCCGGCTACACCTTC
CASSLTWWAGYTF
>.|few|TRBJ1-2|TRBV7-2
TGTGCCAGCAGCCCTAATAGACAGCCCCAGTACACCTTC
CASSPNRQPQYTF
>.|.|TRBJ1-2|TRBV9
TGTGCCAGCAGCGTAGACTCGCGCTACGCTAACTATGGCTACACCTTC
CASSVDSRYANYGYTF
>.|.|TRBJ1-1|TRBV7-9
TGTGCCAGCAGCGGGCCCCACACTGAAGCTTTCTTT
CASSGPHTEAFF
>TRBD1|.|TRBJ2-2|TRBV2
TGTGCCAGCAGTGCCTCGGGGACAGTGTACACCGGGGAGCTGTTTTTT
CASSASGTVYTGELFF
>TRBD1|.|TRBJ1-1|TRBV7-2
TGTGCCAGCAGCTTAGACAGGGGCAGCACTGAAGCTTTCTTT
CASSLDRGSTEAFF
>.|.|TRBJ1-4|TRBV24-1
TGTGCCACCAGTGACGCAGTCGCAACTAATGAAAAACTGTTTTTT
CATSDAVATNEKLFF
>TRBD1|.|TRBJ2-7|TRBV12-5
TGTGCTAGTGGTTCGGGACAGGGGTACTACGAGCAGTACTTC
CASGSGQGYYEQYF
>.|.|TRBJ2-1|TRBV6-6
TGTGCCAGCAGCCAATCAGGGGTATCCTACAATGAGCAGTTCTTC
CASSQSGVSYNEQFF
>.|.|TRBJ1-3|TRBV5-1
TGCGCCAGCAGCTTGTATGGGGAGCCTGGAAACACCATATATTTT
CASSLYGEPGNTIYF
>.|.|TRBJ2-5|TRBV21-1
TGTGCCAGCAGCAAAGGACAGCAAGAGACCCAGTACTTC
CASSKGQQETQYF
>.|.|TRBJ2-7|TRBV27
TGTGCCAGCAGGCCCCTGACAGGTGGATCCTACGAGCAGTACTTC
CASRPLTGGSYEQYF
>TRBD2|.|TRBJ2-1|TRBV4-2
TGTGCCAGCAGCCAAATGACCCCAGCGGGGGGGCCCACCGCTTACAATGAGCAGTTCTTC
CASSQMTPAGGPTAYNEQFF
>.|.|TRBJ1-6|TRBV6-5
TGTGCCGGCAGGGGCACCATGAGGGTGGACCTCCACTTT
CAGRGTMRVDLHF
>TRBD1|.|TRBJ2-1|TRBV9
TGTGCCAGCAGCGAGCGGGGGACAGGGGGCATCTACAATGAGCAGTTCTTC
CASSERGTGGIYNEQFF
>.|once|TRBJ1-1|TRBV5-1
TGCGCCAGCGGTCAGGGGCAGTCGAACACTGAAGCTTTCTTT
CASGQGQSNTEAFF
>.|.|TRBJ2-1|TRBV12-3/TRBV12-4
TGTGCCAGCAGCTTTTACAATGAGCAGTTCTTC
CASSFYNEQFF
>TRBD1|.|TRBJ1-2|TRBV3-1/TRBV3-2
TGTGCCAGGACGTCCAGGGGGTACGATGGCTACACCTTC
CARTSRGYDGYTF
>.|.|TRBJ1-1|TRBV19
TGTGCCAGTAGTAGGGGCGCAGGGGCCCCATGGAACACTGAAGCTTTCTTT
CASSRGAGAPWNTEAFF
>TRBD1|.|TRBJ2-7|TRBV6-5
TGTGCCAGCAGTTACTCGACAGGGAGCGAGCAGTACTTC
CASSYSTGSEQYF
>TRBD1|.|TRBJ1-1|TRBV6-2/TRBV6-3
TGTGCCAGCAGTGGACAGGGGAGGATGACTGAAGCTTTCTTT
CASSGQGRMTEAFF
>TRBD1|.|TRBJ1-2|TRBV13
TGTGCCAGCAGCACGGACATACAGGGGGGAAACTATGGCTACACCTTC
CASSTDIQGGNYGYTF
>.|.|TRBJ2-7|TRBV5-6
TGTGCCAGCAGGGCCGGGTTTACAAGCTCCTACGAGCAGTACTTC
CASRAGFTSSYEQYF
>.|few|TRBJ2-1|TRBV5-1
TGCGCCAGCAGCCCGGGACTCTACGGGGTCAATGAGCAGTTCTTC
CASSPGLYGVNEQFF
>.|once|TRBJ2-7|TRBV7-9
TGTGCCAGCACCTCAATACCACGGGACACTAAAGACGTCTCCTACGAGCAGTACTTC
CASTSIPRDTKDVSYEQYF
>TRBD1|.|TRBJ1-2|TRBV19
TGTGCCAGTAGGGAGATGGTGGGACAGAGATCGCATGGCTACACCTTC
CASREMVGQRSHGYTF
>TRBD2|.|TRBJ2-3|TRBV28
TGTGCCAGCAGCCCCAGCTCTAGCGGACCTAGCACAGATACGCAGTATTTT
CASSPSSSGPSTDTQYF
>TRBD1|.|TRBJ2-3|TRBV5-8
TGTGCCAGCAGCCACGGGACAGGGGGCGCAGATACGCAGTATTTT
CASSHGTGGADTQYF
>.|.|TRBJ2-3|TRBV20-1
TGCAGTGCTAGTGTCCCCGCCTCCGGGACGCAGTATTTT
CSASVPASGTQYF
>.|.|TRBJ1-2|TRBV3-1/TRBV3-2
TGTGCCAGCAGCCAAGGACTATTTGGCTACACCTTC
CASSQGLFGYTF